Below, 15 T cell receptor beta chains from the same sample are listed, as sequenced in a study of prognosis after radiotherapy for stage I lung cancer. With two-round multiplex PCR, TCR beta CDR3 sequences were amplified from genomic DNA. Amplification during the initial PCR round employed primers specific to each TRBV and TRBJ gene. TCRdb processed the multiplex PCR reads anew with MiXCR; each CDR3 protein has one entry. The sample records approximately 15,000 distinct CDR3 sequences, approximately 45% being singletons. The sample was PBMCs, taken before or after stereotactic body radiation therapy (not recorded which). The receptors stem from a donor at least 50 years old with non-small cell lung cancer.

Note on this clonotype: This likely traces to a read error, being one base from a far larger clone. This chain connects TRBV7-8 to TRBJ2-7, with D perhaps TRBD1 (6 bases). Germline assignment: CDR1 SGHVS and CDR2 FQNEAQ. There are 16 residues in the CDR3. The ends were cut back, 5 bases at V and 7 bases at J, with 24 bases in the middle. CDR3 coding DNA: TGTGCCAGCAGCCTTTGGAAAATTCTAGGGGGAAGTGAGCAGTACTTC. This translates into CASSLWKILGGSEQYF.

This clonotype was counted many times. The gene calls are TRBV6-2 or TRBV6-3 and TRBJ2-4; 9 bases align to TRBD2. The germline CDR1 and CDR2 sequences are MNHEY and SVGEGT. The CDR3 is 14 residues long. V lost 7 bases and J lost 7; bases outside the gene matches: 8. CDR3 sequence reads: CASIRGLAGNIQYF. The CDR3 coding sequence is TGTGCCAGCATTAGGGGACTAGCTGGGAACATTCAGTACTTC.

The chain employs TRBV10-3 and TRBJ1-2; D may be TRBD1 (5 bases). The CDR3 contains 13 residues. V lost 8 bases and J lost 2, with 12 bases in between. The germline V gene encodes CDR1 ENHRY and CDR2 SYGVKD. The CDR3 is CAIGAGRNYGYTF. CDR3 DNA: TGTGCCATCGGGGCCGGACGAAACTATGGCTACACCTTC.

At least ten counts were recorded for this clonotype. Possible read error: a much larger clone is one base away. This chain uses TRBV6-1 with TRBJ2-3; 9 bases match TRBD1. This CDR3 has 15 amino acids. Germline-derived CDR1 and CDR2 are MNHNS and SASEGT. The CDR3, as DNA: TGTGCCAGCAGGAGACAGGGGGTTGGGACAGGTACGCAGTATTTT. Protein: CASRRQGVGTGTQYF.

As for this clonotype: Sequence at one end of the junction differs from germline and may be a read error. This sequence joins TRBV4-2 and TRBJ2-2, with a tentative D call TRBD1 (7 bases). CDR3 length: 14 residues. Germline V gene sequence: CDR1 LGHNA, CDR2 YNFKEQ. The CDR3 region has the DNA TGTGCCAGCAGCCAAGCTTCGGGCAGGGGGGATCTGTTTTTT. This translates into CASSQASGRGDLFF.

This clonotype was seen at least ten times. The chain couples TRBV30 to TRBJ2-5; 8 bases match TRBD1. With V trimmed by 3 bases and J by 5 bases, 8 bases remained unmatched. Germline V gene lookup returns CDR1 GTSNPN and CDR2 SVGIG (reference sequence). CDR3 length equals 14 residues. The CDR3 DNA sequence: TGTGCCTGGAGAGGGGCAGGGGGCGGTGAGACCCAGTACTTC. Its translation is CAWRGAGGGETQYF.

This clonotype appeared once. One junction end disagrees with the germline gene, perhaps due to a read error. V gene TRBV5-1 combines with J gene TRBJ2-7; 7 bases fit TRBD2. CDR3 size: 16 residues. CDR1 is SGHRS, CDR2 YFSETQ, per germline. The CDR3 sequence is CASSLGAGSTFYKQYF. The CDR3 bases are TGCGCCAGCAGCTTGGGAGCGGGATCCACTTTCTACAAGCAGTACTTC.

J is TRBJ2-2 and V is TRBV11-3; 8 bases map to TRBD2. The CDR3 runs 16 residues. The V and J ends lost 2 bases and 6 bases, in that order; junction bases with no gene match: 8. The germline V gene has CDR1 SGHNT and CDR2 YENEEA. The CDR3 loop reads CASSLNGRDTSGELFF. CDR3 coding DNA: TGTGCCAGCAGCTTAAACGGGAGGGATACCTCCGGGGAGCTGTTTTTT.

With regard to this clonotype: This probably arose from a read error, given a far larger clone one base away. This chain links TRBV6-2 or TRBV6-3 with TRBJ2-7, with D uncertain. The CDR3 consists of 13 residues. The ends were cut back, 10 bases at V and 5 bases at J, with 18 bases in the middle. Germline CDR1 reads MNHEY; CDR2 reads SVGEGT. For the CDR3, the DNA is TGTGCCACCTCGGTCAGACATGAAAACGAGCAGTACTTC. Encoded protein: CATSVRHENEQYF.

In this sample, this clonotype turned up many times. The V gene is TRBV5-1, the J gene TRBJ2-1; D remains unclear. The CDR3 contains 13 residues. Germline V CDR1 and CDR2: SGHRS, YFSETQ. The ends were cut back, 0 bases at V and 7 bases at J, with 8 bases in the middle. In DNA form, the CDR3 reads TGCGCCAGCAGCTTGGCCTCTGAGAATGAGCAGTTCTTC. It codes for CASSLASENEQFF.

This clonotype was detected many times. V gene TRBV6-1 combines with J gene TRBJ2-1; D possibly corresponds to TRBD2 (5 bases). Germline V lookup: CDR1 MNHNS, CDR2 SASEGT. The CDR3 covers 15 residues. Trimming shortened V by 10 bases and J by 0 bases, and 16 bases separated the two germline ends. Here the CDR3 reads CATGPGVSSYNEQFF. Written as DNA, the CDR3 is TGTGCCACCGGGCCCGGGGTAAGCTCCTACAATGAGCAGTTCTTC.

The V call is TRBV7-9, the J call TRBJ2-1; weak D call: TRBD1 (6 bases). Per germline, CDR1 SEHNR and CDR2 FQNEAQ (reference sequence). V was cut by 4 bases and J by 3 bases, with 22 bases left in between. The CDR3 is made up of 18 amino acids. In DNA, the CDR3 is TGTGCCAGCAGCTCAAAGTACAGGGTAGAAAAAGGCTACAATGAGCAGTTCTTC. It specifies CASSSKYRVEKGYNEQFF.

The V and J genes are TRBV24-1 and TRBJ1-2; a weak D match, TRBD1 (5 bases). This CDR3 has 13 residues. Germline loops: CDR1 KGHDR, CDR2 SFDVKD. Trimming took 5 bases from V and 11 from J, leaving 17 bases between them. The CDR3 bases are TGTGCCACCAGTGGTCCGGACATATCCCTATACACCTTC. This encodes CATSGPDISLYTF.

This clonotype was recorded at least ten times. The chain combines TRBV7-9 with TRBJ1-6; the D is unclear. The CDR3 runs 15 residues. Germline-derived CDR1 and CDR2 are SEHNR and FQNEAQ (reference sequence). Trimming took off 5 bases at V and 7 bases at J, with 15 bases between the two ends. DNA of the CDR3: TGTGCCAGCAGCCTAAGTATAGGGTCGAATTCACCCCTCCACTTT. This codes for CASSLSIGSNSPLHF.

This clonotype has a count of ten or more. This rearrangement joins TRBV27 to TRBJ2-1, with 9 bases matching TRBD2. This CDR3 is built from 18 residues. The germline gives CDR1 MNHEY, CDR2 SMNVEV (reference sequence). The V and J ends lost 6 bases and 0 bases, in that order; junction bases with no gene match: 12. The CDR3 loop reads CASSLKMSGRLSYNEQFF. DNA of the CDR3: TGTGCCAGCAGCCTTAAAATGAGCGGGAGGCTCTCCTACAATGAGCAGTTCTTC.